These T cell receptor beta chains were read from a single sample in a study of cytomegalovirus exposure and HLA in healthy donors. Repertoires were generated with immunoSEQ multiplex PCR, while TCRdb's copy carries only in-frame clones and drops some. The sample lists over 150,000 clones; around 85% were seen once. Sequenced sample: PBMCs. All receptors derive from a boy between 2 and 10 years old in good health and CMV-seronegative. The CDR3 runs from the conserved cysteine through the conserved F or W. A D gene is named only where the DNA matches it firmly. Size values are once, few and many counts, or a class for expanded clones, and some rows have none.

V gene	D gene	J gene	clone size	CDR3 DNA	CDR3 protein
TRBV5-6	.	TRBJ1-1	.	TGTGCCAGCAGCTTGGTTGGCGGGGGGACTGAAGCTTTCTTT	CASSLVGGGTEAFF
TRBV30	TRBD1	TRBJ1-5	.	TGTGCCTGGAGTGATGGACAGGGATATCAGCCCCAGCATTTT	CAWSDGQGYQPQHF
TRBV28	.	TRBJ1-4	.	TGTGCCAGCAGTTCAACAGGGTCCTCCGAAGAAAAACTGTTTTTT	CASSSTGSSEEKLFF
TRBV9	.	TRBJ1-2	.	TGTGCCAGCAGCGTAGAACAGGGCTATGGCTACACCTTC	CASSVEQGYGYTF
TRBV7-9	.	TRBJ1-2	.	TGTGCCAGCAGCTTACTGGCAGGGGACCACCGGGGCTACACCTTC	CASSLLAGDHRGYTF
TRBV5-1	.	TRBJ1-2	.	TGCGCCAGCAGCTCCCCGGAGGGCTACACCTTC	CASSSPEGYTF
TRBV7-6	TRBD1	TRBJ1-1	.	TGTGCCAGCAGCGTGGACAGGGGCACTGAAGCTTTCTTT	CASSVDRGTEAFF
TRBV4-1	.	TRBJ2-6	once	TGCGCCAGCAGCCAACTTAACAGGGCTGGGGCCAACGTCCTGACTTTC	CASSQLNRAGANVLTF
TRBV28	.	TRBJ1-2	.	TGTGCCAGCAGTCACACTAAGGGCTACACCTTC	CASSHTKGYTF
TRBV4-1	TRBD1	TRBJ1-6	.	TGCGCCAGCAGCCAAGAGGGGCCGGACAGGGCGTATAATTCACCCCTCCACTTT	CASSQEGPDRAYNSPLHF
TRBV28	.	TRBJ2-2	once	TGTGCCAGCAACAGAATGAACACCGGGGAGCTGTTTTTT	CASNRMNTGELFF
TRBV28	.	TRBJ1-2	.	TGTGCCAGCAGTTCGGTCGACTATGGCTACACCTTC	CASSSVDYGYTF
TRBV7-9	.	TRBJ2-5	.	TGTGCCAGCAGCTTCGAGAGGCAAGAGACCCAGTACTTC	CASSFERQETQYF
TRBV7-9	.	TRBJ2-1	.	TGTGCCAGCAGCTTAGGCGACGGGGGGCTTTCGGGGGGAGAGCAGTTCTTC	CASSLGDGGLSGGEQFF
TRBV6-4	TRBD2	TRBJ2-3	.	TGTGCCAGCAGTGAATCTAGCGGGCACGATACGCAGTATTTT	CASSESSGHDTQYF
TRBV1	.	TRBJ2-1	.	TGCACCAGCAGCCAAGTCCGGGCCTACAATGAGCAGTTCTTC	CTSSQVRAYNEQFF
TRBV27	.	TRBJ2-3	.	TGTGCCAGCAGTCCGTCGTTAAGCACAGATACGCAGTATTTT	CASSPSLSTDTQYF
TRBV27	.	TRBJ2-3	.	TGTGCCAGCAGTTTATCCGGGTCCACAGATACGCAGTATTTT	CASSLSGSTDTQYF
TRBV21-1	.	TRBJ1-2	few	TGTGCCAGCAGACACTCCCCGGGACAGGGCCCCGTTAACTATGGCTACACCTTC	CASRHSPGQGPVNYGYTF
TRBV29-1	.	TRBJ1-2	.	TGCAGCGTTGAAGTAGGGGGTAGCTATGGCTACACCTTC	CSVEVGGSYGYTF
TRBV6-1	.	TRBJ1-4	.	TGTGCCAGCAGGCTAGACGCAACTAATGAAAAACTGTTTTTT	CASRLDATNEKLFF
TRBV9	TRBD2	TRBJ2-3	.	TGTGCCAGCACCCGCCGGGGTAGCGGGTACACAGATACGCAGTATTTT	CASTRRGSGYTDTQYF
TRBV30	.	TRBJ2-5	.	TGTGCCTGGAGGGGGGGGGCCGGCGGAGAGGAGACCCAGTACTTC	CAWRGGAGGEETQYF
TRBV7-9	TRBD2	TRBJ2-3	.	TGTGCCAGCAGCTTAACGAAGAGGGCTAGCGGGACTGACGATACGCAGTATTTT	CASSLTKRASGTDDTQYF
TRBV5-6	.	TRBJ1-1	.	TGTGCCAGCAGCCCCACTTGGGGGGGCACTGAAGCTTTCTTT	CASSPTWGGTEAFF
TRBV18	TRBD1	TRBJ1-2	once	TGTGCCAGCTCACTACGGGACAGGGGACACTATGGCTACACCTTC	CASSLRDRGHYGYTF
TRBV29-1	.	TRBJ1-2	.	TGCAGCGTTGATTCGGTGAACTATGGCTACACCTTC	CSVDSVNYGYTF
TRBV11-2	TRBD1	TRBJ1-2	.	TGTGCCAGCAGCCCCGAGGACAGGGAGGGAGGCTACACCTTC	CASSPEDREGGYTF
TRBV5-6	.	TRBJ2-3	.	TGTGCCAGCAGCGAGGGGGTAATTAGCACAGATACGCAGTATTTT	CASSEGVISTDTQYF
TRBV18	.	TRBJ1-2	.	TGTGCCAGCTCACTGAAACATGGCAACTATGGCTACACCTTC	CASSLKHGNYGYTF
TRBV7-9	TRBD1	TRBJ1-2	once	TGTGCCAGCCGCCTGGGGACAGGGTTCTATGGCTACACCTTC	CASRLGTGFYGYTF
TRBV7-7	TRBD1	TRBJ2-6	.	TGTGCCAGCGGCCAGGGGGCACACTCTGGGGCCAACGTCCTGACTTTC	CASGQGAHSGANVLTF
TRBV13	.	TRBJ1-1	.	TGTGCCAGCAGCTCTCACATCGGACAGTGGAGGATCCCTGAAGCTTTCTTT	CASSSHIGQWRIPEAFF
TRBV5-6	TRBD1	TRBJ1-5	.	TGTGCCAGCAGCTTGGGACAGGGAGGTGGGCAGCCCCAGCATTTT	CASSLGQGGGQPQHF
TRBV4-2	TRBD1	TRBJ1-3	.	TGTGCCAGCACCCCTTACAGGGGAGGAAACACCATATATTTT	CASTPYRGGNTIYF
TRBV5-1	.	TRBJ1-1	.	TGCGCCAGCAGCTTGGGAGGTGGGAGTAAAGCTTTCTTT	CASSLGGGSKAFF
TRBV28	TRBD2	TRBJ2-2	.	TGTGCCACCACAGGACTAGCGGGAGGTAACGGGGAGCTGTTTTTT	CATTGLAGGNGELFF
TRBV10-3	.	TRBJ1-5	.	TGTGCCATCAGTGATGGGGCGAATCAGCCCCAGCATTTT	CAISDGANQPQHF
TRBV5-4	.	TRBJ2-2	.	TGTGCCAGCAGCTTGGCACCCCAGACCGGGGAGCTGTTTTTT	CASSLAPQTGELFF